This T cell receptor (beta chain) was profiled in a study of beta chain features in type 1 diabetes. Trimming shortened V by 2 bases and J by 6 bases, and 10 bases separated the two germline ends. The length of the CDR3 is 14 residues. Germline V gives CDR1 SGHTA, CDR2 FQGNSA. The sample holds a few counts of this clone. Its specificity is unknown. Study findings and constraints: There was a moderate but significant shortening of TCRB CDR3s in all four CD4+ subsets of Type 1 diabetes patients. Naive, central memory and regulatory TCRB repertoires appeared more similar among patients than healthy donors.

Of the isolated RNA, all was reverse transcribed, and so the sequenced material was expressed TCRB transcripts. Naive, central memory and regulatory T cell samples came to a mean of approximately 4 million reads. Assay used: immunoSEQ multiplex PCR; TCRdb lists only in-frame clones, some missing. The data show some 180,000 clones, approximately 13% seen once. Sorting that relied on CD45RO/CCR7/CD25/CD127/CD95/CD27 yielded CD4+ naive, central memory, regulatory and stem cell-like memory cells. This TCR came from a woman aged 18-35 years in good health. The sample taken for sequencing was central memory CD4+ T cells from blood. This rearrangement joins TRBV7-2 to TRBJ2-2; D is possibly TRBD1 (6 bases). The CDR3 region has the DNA TGTGCCAGCAGCTTATTAGGGGGTGCCGGGGAGCTGTTTTTT. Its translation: CASSLLGGAGELFF.